This is a list of T cell receptor beta chains from one sample in a study of CD8 T cells in Susac syndrome. TCRdb itself ran the immunoSEQ multiplex PCR reads through MiXCR, one entry per CDR3 protein. This sample has just over 150,000 distinct CDR3 sequences, with about 95% found just once. Sequencing was carried out using CD4+ T cells from PBMCs. These receptor sequences come from a human donor with Susac syndrome. Each CDR3 is given with its conserved first and last residue. The D gene is left open where the match is weak. Size tells how often a clone was seen (once, few, many) or the class of an expanded clone, and some rows leave it out.

D | size | J | V | CDR3 | DNA
. | . | TRBJ1-2 | TRBV5-1 | CASSLEGSANYGYTF | TGCGCCAGCAGCTTGGAGGGCAGCGCAAACTATGGCTACACCTTC
. | . | TRBJ2-1 | TRBV10-3 | CAISERVVNEQFF | TGTGCCATCAGTGAAAGAGTTGTCAATGAGCAGTTCTTC
TRBD1 | . | TRBJ1-6 | TRBV18 | CASSRPGQGNSPLHF | TGTGCCAGCTCACGCCCGGGACAGGGCAACTCACCCCTCCACTTT
. | . | TRBJ1-3 | TRBV29-1 | CSVEDTPRSGNTIYF | TGCAGCGTTGAAGATACCCCGCGCTCTGGAAACACCATATATTTT
. | . | TRBJ1-2 | TRBV15 | CATSREGPSNYGYTF | TGTGCCACCAGCCGGGAGGGGCCCTCTAACTATGGCTACACCTTC
. | . | TRBJ1-6 | TRBV20-1 | CSAREPGMPLHF | TGCAGTGCTAGAGAACCGGGAATGCCCCTCCACTTT
. | . | TRBJ2-1 | TRBV23-1 | CASKEKRLVLYNEQFF | TGCGCCAGCAAGGAGAAGCGACTAGTTCTCTACAATGAGCAGTTCTTC
. | . | TRBJ1-1 | TRBV20-1 | CSARRGGGSNTEAFF | TGCAGTGCTAGACGGGGGGGCGGGAGCAACACTGAAGCTTTCTTT
. | few | TRBJ2-5 | TRBV29-1 | CSVVQGQETQYF | TGCAGCGTTGTCCAGGGACAAGAGACCCAGTACTTC
. | . | TRBJ1-2 | TRBV5-6 | CASSGGPTGDGYTF | TGTGCCAGCAGCGGGGGACCGACCGGGGATGGCTACACCTTC
TRBD2 | . | TRBJ2-3 | TRBV20-1 | CSASGAGRGDTQYF | TGCAGTGCTTCTGGGGCGGGGCGGGGGGATACGCAGTATTTT
TRBD1 | . | TRBJ1-2 | TRBV3-1 | CASSHTGGNYGYTF | TGTGCCAGCAGCCACACAGGGGGAAACTATGGCTACACCTTC
. | . | TRBJ1-1 | TRBV9 | CASSVVNDLNTEAFF | TGTGCCAGCAGCGTAGTGAACGACCTGAACACTGAAGCTTTCTTT
. | . | TRBJ2-1 | TRBV7-2 | CASSLKVEQFF | TGTGCCAGCAGCTTAAAGGTTGAGCAGTTCTTC
. | . | TRBJ2-1 | TRBV29-1 | CSSRSGSYNEQFF | TGCAGCAGCCGGTCGGGTTCCTACAATGAGCAGTTCTTC
. | once | TRBJ1-2 | TRBV11-2 | CASSLGIPPYGYTF | TGTGCCAGCAGCTTAGGGATTCCCCCTTACGGCTACACCTTC
TRBD1 | . | TRBJ2-3 | TRBV29-1 | CSEWTGGDTQYF | TGCAGCGAATGGACAGGGGGAGATACGCAGTATTTT
. | once | TRBJ1-1 | TRBV6-4 | CASAEGEPEAFF | TGTGCCAGCGCCGAGGGGGAGCCCGAAGCTTTCTTT
TRBD1 | . | TRBJ1-2 | TRBV25-1 | CASSDGVRGGLYGYTF | TGTGCCAGCAGTGATGGAGTCAGGGGGGGACTCTATGGCTACACCTTC
TRBD2 | . | TRBJ2-1 | TRBV6-2/TRBV6-3 | CASKGSGGVSREEQFF | TGTGCCAGCAAGGGTAGCGGGGGGGTTAGTCGTGAGGAGCAGTTCTTC
. | . | TRBJ2-5 | TRBV7-3 | CASSLVQEETQYF | TGTGCCAGCAGCTTAGTACAGGAAGAGACCCAGTACTTC
. | . | TRBJ2-2 | TRBV7-9 | CASSLVTHTGELFF | TGTGCCAGCAGCTTAGTGACTCACACCGGGGAGCTGTTTTTT
. | . | TRBJ2-3 | TRBV2 | CASRRGRGTDTQYF | TGTGCCAGCAGGCGGGGGCGGGGCACAGATACGCAGTATTTT
. | . | TRBJ1-1 | TRBV3-1 | CASSERTNMNTEAFF | TGTGCCAGCAGCGAGCGTACAAACATGAACACTGAAGCTTTCTTT
. | . | TRBJ2-7 | TRBV29-1 | CSVETGSEQYF | TGCAGCGTTGAAACGGGCAGCGAGCAGTACTTC
TRBD1 | . | TRBJ2-5 | TRBV12-3/TRBV12-4 | CASSPGTEETQYF | TGTGCCAGCAGCCCTGGGACAGAGGAGACCCAGTACTTC
TRBD1 | few | TRBJ2-5 | TRBV7-2 | CASSLHQLGQGETQYF | TGTGCCAGCAGCTTACATCAGCTGGGACAGGGAGAGACCCAGTACTTC
TRBD1 | . | TRBJ2-3 | TRBV29-1 | CSAGQGVSGTDTQYF | TGCAGCGCCGGACAGGGGGTTAGTGGGACAGATACGCAGTATTTT
. | . | TRBJ2-3 | TRBV7-2 | CASSPGDATDTQYF | TGTGCCAGCAGCCCCGGGGACGCCACAGATACGCAGTATTTT